Here is one TCR beta chain with its context. Germline V gene lookup returns CDR1 MDHEN and CDR2 SYDVKM. The CDR3 has 15 amino acids. The V and J ends lost 1 base and 9 bases, in that order; junction bases with no gene match: 5. The sample is drawn from a study of blood T cell repertoires in COVID-19. Study in general: The United States, Italy and Spain were the sources of the acute and convalescent COVID-19 samples. Sample material is recorded as cDNA or gDNA derived from T cells, B-cell-depleted T cells, or PBMCs.

As processed by the authors: Amplification from reference gene primers served as the basis for estimated nucleated cell counts. TCRdb's table, derived via immunoSEQ multiplex PCR, lists solely in-frame clones and lacks some. V and J calls and clone size follow that table, whereas D and trimming were derived from the DNA. Among about 74,000 clones listed, just under 85% were seen once. The sample was peripheral blood. This receptor was taken from a man in his 70s with acute or convalescent COVID-19. The chain links TRBV28 to TRBJ2-2, with TRBD2 matching 10 bases. Here the CDR3 reads CASSLSSGSIRELFF. CDR3 DNA sequence: TGTGCCAGCAGTTTATCTAGCGGGAGTATCCGGGAGCTGTTTTTT.